This TCR beta chain emerged from a study of blood T cells in healthy people across ages. Study conclusions and caveats: The study found more naive CD4+ cells and higher diversity in long-lived than aged donors.

A second PCR, run for about 6 to 12 cycles, used a sample-barcoded 5' primer plus a J-beta primer mix. Per sample, CDR3-containing paired-end reads numbered at least 2.5 million. In TCRdb, the 5' RACE reads were re-called with MiXCR into one record per CDR3 protein. The sample lists some 780,000 distinct CDR3 sequences, around three fifths occurring once. This clonotype was observed a few times. The antigen remains unidentified. This TCR came from a middle-aged man in good health. Sequencing input: blood.

CDR3 in DNA: TGTGCCAGCAGTTTATACCCGACAGGGTTCTCTGGGGCCAACGTCCTGACTTTC. Its translation is CASSLYPTGFSGANVLTF. The chain combines TRBV27 with TRBJ2-6, with TRBD1 matching 7 bases. This CDR3 contains 18 residues. Trimming cost V 1 base and J 0 bases; bases outside gene matches: 6. The germline V gene encodes CDR1 MNHEY and CDR2 SMNVEV (reference sequence).